Shown below are 32 T cell receptor beta chains from a single sample sequenced in a study of technical replicates of blood from several donors. Assay: immunoSEQ multiplex PCR; the TCRdb copy retains only in-frame clones and omits some. The data show 95,000 or so clones, about 95% seen once. The sample was T cells isolated from PBMCs. These receptors were collected from a human donor in good health.

The chain employs TRBV7-8 and TRBJ2-7; 10 bases map to TRBD2. V gave up 5 bases and J gave up 4 bases; unmatched junction bases: 11. Per the germline V gene, CDR1 is SGHVS and CDR2 is FQNEAQ. The CDR3 is 16 residues long. The CDR3 nucleotides are TGTGCCAGCAGCCGAGTAGGGAGGACTAGCGGATACGAGCAGTACTTC. It encodes CASSRVGRTSGYEQYF.

The J gene is TRBJ2-1, the V gene TRBV5-1; D possibly corresponds to TRBD2 (6 bases). Germline V gives CDR1 SGHRS, CDR2 YFSETQ. V was clipped by 3 bases and J by 4 bases, with 8 bases between them. The CDR3 is 13 amino acids. The chain's CDR3 is CASSSGLYNEQFF. The CDR3 nucleotides are TGCGCCAGCAGCTCGGGACTTTACAATGAGCAGTTCTTC.

The V and J genes are TRBV9 and TRBJ2-1; D perhaps matches TRBD2 (5 bases). V gave up 2 bases and J gave up 3 bases, with 9 bases separating them. The CDR3 consists of 14 residues. The germline V gene encodes CDR1 SGDLS and CDR2 YYNGEE. DNA for the CDR3: TGTGCCAGCAGCGTTGATAGCGACTACAATGAGCAGTTCTTC. This translates into CASSVDSDYNEQFF.

This chain uses TRBV19 with TRBJ1-1; tentative D call: TRBD1 (6 bases). V lost 7 bases, J lost 0 bases, and 15 bases lay in between. Germline lookup yields CDR1 LNHDA and CDR2 SQIVND (reference sequence). The CDR3 sequence is 15 residues long. This CDR3 is CASITTGSVNTEAFF. CDR3 DNA sequence: TGTGCCAGTATCACAACAGGGTCAGTGAACACTGAAGCTTTCTTT.

The rearrangement links TRBV6-1 to TRBJ2-1; tentative D call: TRBD2 (6 bases). V lost 5 bases to trimming and J lost 5 bases, with 13 bases between them. The CDR3 runs 14 residues. CDR1 and CDR2 (germline): MNHNS, SASEGT. The CDR3 spells CASSIGRFDNEQFF. CDR3 DNA: TGTGCCAGCAGTATCGGGAGATTCGACAATGAGCAGTTCTTC.

The chain couples TRBV6-6 to TRBJ1-3; 7 bases are shared with TRBD1. Germline values: CDR1 MNHNY, CDR2 SVGAGI (reference sequence). The CDR3 has 14 residues. Trimming removed 6 bases from V and 7 bases from J; junction bases left unmatched: 9. The CDR3 nucleotides are TGTGCCAGCAGCAAGACAGGGCTGGAGAACACCATATATTTT. It translates to CASSKTGLENTIYF.

V usage is TRBV7-2 and J usage is TRBJ2-1, with D possibly TRBD2 on 6 matching bases. Trimming stripped 1 base from V and 4 bases from J, with 14 bases between. Germline V CDR1 and CDR2: SGHTA, FQGNSA. The CDR3 consists of 16 residues. CDR3: CASSLDPGVLYNEQFF. CDR3 DNA sequence: TGTGCCAGCAGCTTAGACCCGGGAGTACTGTACAATGAGCAGTTCTTC. Drawing the rest from reference TRBV7-2 and TRBJ2-1, the complete variable domain is GAGVSQSPSNKVTEKGKDVELRCDPISGHTALYWYRQSLGQGLEFLIYFQGNSAPDKSGLPSDRFSAERTGGSVSTLTIQRTQQEDSAVYLCASSLDPGVLYNEQFFGPGTRLTVL.

The J gene is TRBJ1-1, the V gene TRBV5-4; 10 bases agree with TRBD1. The CDR3 covers 15 residues. V shed 2 bases and J 5 bases; nucleotides not matched to a gene: 6. CDR1 is SGHNT and CDR2 is YYREEE in the germline V gene (reference sequence). This CDR3 is CASSFRTGGTTEAFF. Written as DNA, the CDR3 is TGTGCCAGCAGCTTCCGGACAGGGGGAACAACTGAAGCTTTCTTT.

The chain links TRBV5-1 to TRBJ2-1; D is unresolved. The germline V gene has CDR1 SGHRS and CDR2 YFSETQ. V lost 0 bases and J lost 4, with 11 bases in between. The CDR3 is 15 residues long. CDR3 DNA: TGCGCCAGCAGCTTGGCTCAGGCCAGGTACAATGAGCAGTTCTTC. Amino acids: CASSLAQARYNEQFF.

The genes are TRBV6-5 and TRBJ1-4; 7 bases fit TRBD1. Germline V gene data show CDR1 as MNHEY and CDR2 as SVGAGI. The V gene end was trimmed by 4 bases and the J gene end by 2 bases; junction bases not matched to a gene: 4. The CDR3 runs to 15 residues. This CDR3 is CASSSLQGTNEKLFF. In nucleotides, the CDR3 is TGTGCCAGCAGTTCCCTACAGGGGACTAATGAAAAACTGTTTTTT.

The V gene is TRBV6-1, the J gene TRBJ1-2; no clear D gene. With 5 bases removed from V and 3 bases from J, the gap between germline ends came to 4 bases. The germline V gene has CDR1 MNHNS and CDR2 SASEGT. The CDR3 length is 11 residues. The CDR3 DNA reads as TGTGCCAGCAGTCTATACTATGGCTACACCTTC. It encodes CASSLYYGYTF.

This clone was found once. V gene TRBV10-3 combines with J gene TRBJ2-1; TRBD2 matches at 9 bases. With V trimmed by 5 bases and J by 10 bases, 21 bases remained unmatched. Per the germline V gene, CDR1 is ENHRY and CDR2 is SYGVKD. CDR3 size: 18 residues. CDR3 sequence: CAISSGTSSLFGYGEQFF. CDR3 bases: TGTGCCATCAGTTCGGGGACTAGCTCCCTCTTCGGATACGGAGAGCAGTTCTTC.

The rearrangement uses TRBV2 and TRBJ1-6, with a weak D call TRBD1 (5 bases). V was cut by 7 bases and J by 13 bases, with 23 bases left in between. Germline V lookup: CDR1 SNHLY, CDR2 FYNNEI. The CDR3 extends over 15 amino acids. CDR3 coding DNA: TGTGCCAGCATCCCTGGGGCCTCAAGGGAGGGGCCCCTCCACTTT. Protein product: CASIPGASREGPLHF.

The V call is TRBV19, the J call TRBJ2-7; TRBD1 aligns across 7 bases. The CDR3 spans 14 residues. CDR1 LNHDA and CDR2 SQIVND come from the germline V gene (reference sequence). V trimming: 4 bases; J trimming: 4 bases; junction bases outside the gene matches: 7. The DNA for the CDR3 is TGTGCCAGTAGTAACTCCGGGACAGTTTACGAGCAGTACTTC. It encodes CASSNSGTVYEQYF.

The gene calls are TRBV19 and TRBJ1-1, with 7 nucleotides matching TRBD1. Germline trimming cut 6 bases from V and 7 bases from J; bases unmatched to any gene: 8. The CDR3 contains 13 residues. CDR1 and CDR2 (germline): LNHDA, SQIVND (reference sequence). The CDR3 sequence is CASRGGRGFEAFF. The CDR3 region has the DNA TGTGCCAGTAGGGGGGGCAGGGGGTTTGAAGCTTTCTTT.

The rearrangement joins TRBV7-8 to TRBJ1-5; no clear D. The CDR3 extends over 14 amino acids. Germline V gene lookup returns CDR1 SGHVS and CDR2 FQNEAQ. The V end was cut by 5 bases, the J end by 9 bases, with 17 bases between. The CDR3 coding sequence is TGTGCCAGCAGCCCGATGACCGGCGAGGGGCCCCAGCATTTT. Protein product: CASSPMTGEGPQHF.

This rearrangement joins TRBV7-9 to TRBJ2-7, with a tentative D call TRBD2 (7 bases). The CDR3 totals 14 residues. Trimming shortened V by 2 bases and J by 7 bases, and 15 bases separated the two germline ends. Germline V gives CDR1 SEHNR, CDR2 FQNEAQ (reference sequence). The CDR3 sequence is CASSLSVEGGEQYF. CDR3 sequence (DNA): TGTGCCAGCAGCTTAAGTGTAGAGGGGGGGGAGCAGTACTTC.

J is TRBJ1-5 and V is TRBV19, with TRBD1 identical over 7 bases. V lost 1 base to trimming and J lost 0 bases; unmatched junction nucleotides: 3. This CDR3 spans 16 amino acids. CDR1 and CDR2 (germline): LNHDA, SQIVND (reference sequence). The CDR3 spells CASSIAWDSSNQPQHF. CDR3 nucleotide sequence: TGTGCCAGTAGTATAGCCTGGGACAGTAGCAATCAGCCCCAGCATTTT.

The V call is TRBV15, the J call TRBJ2-5; D possibly corresponds to TRBD2 (5 bases). V was pared by 4 bases and J by 3 bases, with 15 bases between. In germline, CDR1 is LNHNV, CDR2 YYDKDF (reference sequence). The CDR3 totals 15 residues. In DNA, the CDR3 is TGTGCCACCAGCAAGACTACGGCGACCAAAGAGACCCAGTACTTC. Amino acids: CATSKTTATKETQYF. Filled out from reference TRBV15 and TRBJ2-5, the complete variable domain reads DAMVIQNPRYQVTQFGKPVTLSCSQTLNHNVMYWYQQKSSQAPKLLFHYYDKDFNNEADTPDNFQSRRPNTSFCFLDIRSPGLGDTAMYLCATSKTTATKETQYFGPGTRLLVL.

The chain has TRBV27 and TRBJ2-7; D not certain. This CDR3 region has 15 residues. With 5 bases removed from V and 3 bases from J, the gap between germline ends came to 17 bases. Germline V gene sequence: CDR1 MNHEY, CDR2 SMNVEV (reference sequence). The CDR3 region has the DNA TGTGCCAGCAGTCCCTCCCCTCTTGGGCTCTACGAGCAGTACTTC. Its translation is CASSPSPLGLYEQYF.

The genes are TRBV5-1 and TRBJ2-5; D perhaps matches TRBD2 (5 bases). Germline CDR1 reads SGHRS; CDR2 reads YFSETQ. The V end lost 0 bases, the J end lost 5 bases, and 8 bases lay between the germline ends. This CDR3 is built from 13 residues. CDR3 nucleotides: TGCGCCAGCAGCTTGGATAGGAGGGAGACCCAGTACTTC. The encoded protein is CASSLDRRETQYF.

The chain is built from TRBV11-3 and TRBJ1-2; TRBD1 is a possible D gene (6 bases). The CDR3 is 14 residues long. V lost 5 bases, J lost 4 bases, and 14 bases lay in between. The germline gives CDR1 SGHNT, CDR2 YENEEA. The CDR3 bases are TGTGCCAGCAGCGCCGGACAGTTGGGCTATGGCTACACCTTC. Its translation: CASSAGQLGYGYTF.

This clone showed up just once. J is TRBJ2-3 and V is TRBV9; 9 bases match TRBD2. The CDR3 has 17 residues. V lost 4 bases to trimming and J lost 0 bases; unmatched junction nucleotides: 9. Germline V CDR1 and CDR2: SGDLS, YYNGEE. CDR3 DNA sequence: TGTGCCAGCAGCCCCACATCTAGCGGGACTAGCACAGATACGCAGTATTTT. It encodes CASSPTSSGTSTDTQYF.

V is TRBV5-1 and J is TRBJ2-2, with 7 bases that match TRBD1. The CDR3 sequence is 14 residues long. J was trimmed by 3 bases and V by 5 bases; bases with no gene match: 4. The germline V gene encodes CDR1 SGHRS and CDR2 YFSETQ. CDR3 in DNA: TGCGCCAGCAGTTACAGGGGCGACACCGGGGAGCTGTTTTTT. The encoded protein is CASSYRGDTGELFF. The whole variable domain, remainder taken from reference TRBV5-1 and TRBJ2-2, is KAGVTQTPRYLIKTRGQQVTLSCSPISGHRSVSWYQQTPGQGLQFLFEYFSETQRNKGNFPGRFSGRQFSNSRSEMNVSTLELGDSALYLCASSYRGDTGELFFGEGSRLTVL.

The chain carries TRBV9 and TRBJ1-1; 11 positions agree with TRBD1. Germline-derived CDR1 and CDR2 are SGDLS and YYNGEE. The J segment lost 5 bases and the V segment lost 4 bases, leaving 7 bases of the junction unmatched. The length of the CDR3 is 15 residues. The CDR3 protein is CASSTRTGGGTEAFF. The CDR3 DNA reads TGTGCCAGCAGCACAAGGACAGGGGGCGGAACTGAAGCTTTCTTT.

This chain joins TRBV9 and TRBJ2-1; no firm D call. CDR3 size: 13 residues. CDR1 and CDR2 from the germline V gene are SGDLS and YYNGEE. With 4 bases removed from V and 4 bases from J, the gap between germline ends came to 9 bases. CDR3 nucleotide sequence: TGTGCCAGCAGCCCCTACGAGTACAATGAGCAGTTCTTC. It encodes CASSPYEYNEQFF.

The chain carries TRBV5-4 and TRBJ2-7; weak D call: TRBD2 (5 bases). This CDR3 comprises 12 residues. Germline loops: CDR1 SGHNT, CDR2 YYREEE (reference sequence). Trimming left V 4 bases short and J 3 bases short, with 8 bases between. The CDR3 bases are TGTGCCAGCAGCAACCGGGACTACGAGCAGTACTTC. This translates into CASSNRDYEQYF.

This clone appeared once. V usage is TRBV27 and J usage is TRBJ2-3; D is unclear. CDR1 is MNHEY and CDR2 is SMNVEV in the germline V gene (reference sequence). V was pared by 4 bases and J by 4 bases, with 12 bases between. This CDR3 contains 14 residues. The CDR3 loop is CASSSGVSPDTQYF. The DNA for the CDR3 is TGTGCCAGCAGTTCCGGAGTTTCGCCAGATACGCAGTATTTT.

The chain has TRBV7-2 and TRBJ2-3, with 9 bases lining up with TRBD1. The CDR3 is 15 residues long. The V and J ends lost 5 bases and 7 bases, in that order; junction bases with no gene match: 10. In germline, CDR1 is SGHTA, CDR2 FQGNSA. The CDR3 loop is CASSPTGGPSNTQYF. In DNA, the CDR3 is TGTGCCAGCAGCCCTACAGGGGGCCCCAGTAATACGCAGTATTTT.

This chain connects TRBV4-1 to TRBJ2-3; D unresolved. Trimming took 0 bases from V and 6 from J, leaving 7 bases between them. CDR3 size: 13 residues. Germline lookup yields CDR1 MGHRA and CDR2 YSYEKL. In DNA, the CDR3 is TGCGCCAGCAGCCAAGAGAACTGGGATACGCAGTATTTT. Encoded protein: CASSQENWDTQYF.

The chain employs TRBV5-1 and TRBJ2-1, with 12 bases that match TRBD2. Germline loops: CDR1 SGHRS, CDR2 YFSETQ. The V gene end was trimmed by 6 bases and the J gene end by 0 bases; junction bases not matched to a gene: 7. The CDR3 runs 17 residues. In DNA, the CDR3 is TGCGCCAGCATGGCTAGCGGGAGGGTAAGCTCCTACAATGAGCAGTTCTTC. Protein: CASMASGRVSSYNEQFF.

The chain couples TRBV27 to TRBJ2-1; D ambiguous. Germline V gives CDR1 MNHEY, CDR2 SMNVEV (reference sequence). V was trimmed by 7 bases and J by 3 bases, leaving 4 bases between them. This CDR3 comprises 11 residues. The CDR3 region is CASTLYNEQFF. CDR3 sequence (DNA): TGTGCCAGCACCCTCTACAATGAGCAGTTCTTC.